This entry concerns a single TCR beta chain. No cognate antigen has been identified for it. It has no much larger one-base neighbor in the sample; base qualities were not kept. This specimen comes from a study of T cell responses to AZD1222 COVID-19 vaccine (dated by TCRdb to the early 2020s). Concerning the study at large: AZD1222 recipients with second doses at about 4 weeks or about 12 weeks were pooled, because spike-specific TCR depth and breadth did not differ between schedules. Trial participants were enrolled by age into subgroups of 18-55, 56-69 and 70-plus years, and approximately 150, 30 and 60 TCR-sequenced participants, respectively, were included in these subgroups. A total of around 240 trial participants underwent TCR sequencing, of whom around 200 received two doses of AZD1222 and roughly 25 received two doses of the MenACWY control vaccine.

The germline ends are 17 bases apart after V is trimmed by 7 bases and J by 2 bases. CDR1 and CDR2 were assigned from the germline V gene (reference sequence) as SEHNR and FQNEAQ. The CDR3 runs 15 residues from the cysteine to the phenylalanine. Only the CDR3 part of the read is kept: 45 bases, read in frame from the first base. Study-level results and caveats: Nearly half of unique spike-specific TCRs reportedly recognized epitopes outside regions mutated in the B.1.351 and B.1.1.7 variants. Conclusions about previously exposed vaccinees were limited because only six AZD1222 recipients were SARS-CoV-2 seropositive at baseline. No day 14 peak-response samples were available, so repertoires were characterized only after the peak T cell response. In the small 56-69-year group, the increase in depth fell short of significance, most likely because of low power. After two AZD1222 doses, both the breadth and the depth of spike-specific TCRs were significantly higher than at day 0 and than in MenACWY recipients. CD4 TCRs associated with the vaccine covered the entire spike protein, and the dominant responses were in regions 160-218 and 743-854. Most participants were white British and females outnumbered males, and the authors suggested that clonal diversity may have been underestimated.

The CDR3 regions of human TCRbeta chains were analyzed by immunosequencing. As for the authors' bioinformatics: TCRs in the repertoires were compared against a reference library of SARS-CoV-2-specific TCRs that had been generated with the MIRA antigen-specificity platform. Breadth was defined as the fraction of unique TCRs that were SARS-CoV-2-associated. Depth was defined as the fraction of total T cells that were SARS-CoV-2-associated. Using the MIRA data, each spike-specific TCR was assigned both to the spike region to which the TCR was reactive and to a CD4 or CD8 class. Log10-transformed breadth and depth values were compared by one-way ANOVA with Sidak's multiple comparisons tests. Imported from immuneACCESS, the table was reduced by TCRdb to in-frame sequences with V and J called. These copies leave out some clones; in studies compared against another copy, an unresolved V gene accounts for under half, and the cause of the remainder is not known. The V and J calls and clone size come from that table; D and trimming were worked out from the DNA. The sample table holds about 150,000 clones, of which 90% to 95% were seen once. The ten most abundant clones make up 5% of the sample.

The sample's time point, from its label and the paper: baseline before first vaccination. The vaccinee samples were drawn from two UK trials, COV001 and COV002, one of which was a single-blind randomized controlled phase 2/3 trial testing AZD1222 (ChAdOx1 nCoV-19) in healthy adults. For TCRbeta chain sequencing, PBMC samples from trial participants were taken at day 0 and at day 28 after the second dose. The chain is made from TRBV7-9 and TRBJ2-5, with the D gene tentatively TRBD1 or TRBD2, based on 5 matching bases in each. The source was peripheral blood, collected on day 0 of AZD1222 vaccination. This receptor was taken from an adult in good health. The nucleotide sequence reads as follows: TGTGCCAGCACACCTACGGGACGCTTTCAAGAGACCCAGTACTTC. Translated, it gives CASTPTGRFQETQYF.